This TCR beta chain comes out of a study of blood T cell repertoires in COVID-19. The overall study: COVID-19 samples, acute and convalescent, were from the United States, Italy and Spain. T cells, B-cell-depleted T cells, or PBMCs supplied cDNA or gDNA.

In the authors' workflow: Reference gene primer amplification gave estimated nucleated cell counts. Clones were read by immunoSEQ multiplex PCR, and TCRdb kept only the in-frame ones, dropping some. Clonal size and the V and J genes are those of that table, whereas D and trimming came from the DNA. In the table there are 95,000 to 150,000 clones, 82% of which are singletons. V lost 5 bases to trimming and J lost 0 bases, with 11 bases between them. The CDR3 sequence is 15 residues long. The germline CDR1 and CDR2 sequences are SEHNR and FQNEAQ (reference sequence). Sample: peripheral blood. The chain combines TRBV7-9 with TRBJ1-3; the D is unclear. The sequence was obtained from a woman between 65 and 79 years old with acute or convalescent COVID-19. The CDR3 bases are TGTGCCAGCAGCGAAAATGGGCTCTCTGGAAACACCATATATTTT. Translation gives CASSENGLSGNTIYF.